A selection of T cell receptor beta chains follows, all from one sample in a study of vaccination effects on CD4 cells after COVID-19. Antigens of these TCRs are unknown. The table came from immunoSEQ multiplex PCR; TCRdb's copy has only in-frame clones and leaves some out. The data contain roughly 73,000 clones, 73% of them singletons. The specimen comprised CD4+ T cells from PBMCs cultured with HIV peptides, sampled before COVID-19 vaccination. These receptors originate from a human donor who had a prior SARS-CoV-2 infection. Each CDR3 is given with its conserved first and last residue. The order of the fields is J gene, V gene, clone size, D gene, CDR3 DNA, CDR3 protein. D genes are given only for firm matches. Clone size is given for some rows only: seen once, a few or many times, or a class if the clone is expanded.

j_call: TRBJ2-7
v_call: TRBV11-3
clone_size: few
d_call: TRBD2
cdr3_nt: TGTGCCAGCAGCTTGAGCGGGAGTCCCCTCTACGAGCAGTACTTC
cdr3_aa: CASSLSGSPLYEQYF

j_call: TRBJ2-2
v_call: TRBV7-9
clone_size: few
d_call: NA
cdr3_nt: TGTGCCAGCAGCACAATCTCTACCGGGGAGCTGTTTTTT
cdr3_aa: CASSTISTGELFF

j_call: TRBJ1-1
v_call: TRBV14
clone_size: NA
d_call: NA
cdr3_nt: TGTGCCAGCAGCCGTTGGGGGTTCGGCACTGAAGCTTTCTTT
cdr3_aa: CASSRWGFGTEAFF

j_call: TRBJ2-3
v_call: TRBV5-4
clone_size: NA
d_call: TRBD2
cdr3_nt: TGTGCCAGCAGCTACAGACTAGCGGGAGGGCCGGGAGATACGCAGTATTTT
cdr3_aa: CASSYRLAGGPGDTQYF

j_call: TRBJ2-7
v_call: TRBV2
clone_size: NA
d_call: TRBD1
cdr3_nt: TGTGCCAGCAGTGGGACAGGAAGGGAGCAGTACTTC
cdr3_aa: CASSGTGREQYF

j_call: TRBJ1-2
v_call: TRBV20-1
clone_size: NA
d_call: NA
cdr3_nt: TGCAGTGCTGGAACTACAGGGTCCTACACCTTC
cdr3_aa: CSAGTTGSYTF

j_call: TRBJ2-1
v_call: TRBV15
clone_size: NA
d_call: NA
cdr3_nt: TGTGCCACCAGCAGAGATCAGGGTATGAGGACAATCAATGAGCAGTTCTTC
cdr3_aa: CATSRDQGMRTINEQFF

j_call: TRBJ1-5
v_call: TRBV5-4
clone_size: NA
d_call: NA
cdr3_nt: TGTGCCAGCAGCCGACCAAATCAGCCCCAGCATTTT
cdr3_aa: CASSRPNQPQHF

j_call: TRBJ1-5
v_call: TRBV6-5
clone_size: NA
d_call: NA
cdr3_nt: TGTGCCAGCCAGGACAATCCCGGTCAGCCCCAGCATTTT
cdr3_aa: CASQDNPGQPQHF

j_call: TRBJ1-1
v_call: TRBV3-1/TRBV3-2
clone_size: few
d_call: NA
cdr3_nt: TGTGCCAGCAGCTCCTCCCTCCAGGGGTTCACTGAAGCTTTCTTT
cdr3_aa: CASSSSLQGFTEAFF

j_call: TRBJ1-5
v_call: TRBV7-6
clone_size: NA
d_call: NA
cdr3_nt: TGTGCCAGCAGCTCCTGGGAGGGGAATCAGCCCCAGCATTTT
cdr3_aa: CASSSWEGNQPQHF

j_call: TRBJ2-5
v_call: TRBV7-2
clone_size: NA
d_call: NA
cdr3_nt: TGTGCCAGCAGCCGTCATTCGTCGATTCAGACCCAGTACTTC
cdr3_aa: CASSRHSSIQTQYF

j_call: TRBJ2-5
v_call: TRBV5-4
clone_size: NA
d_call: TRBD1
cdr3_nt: TGTGCCAGCAGCAACCCGACAGGGGATCGGGAGACCCAGTACTTC
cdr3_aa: CASSNPTGDRETQYF

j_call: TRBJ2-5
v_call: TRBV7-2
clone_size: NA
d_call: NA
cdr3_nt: TGTGCCAGCAGCCCCGGTAGGGCGCAAGAGACCCAGTACTTC
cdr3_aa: CASSPGRAQETQYF

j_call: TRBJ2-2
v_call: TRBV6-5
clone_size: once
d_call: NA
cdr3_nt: TGTGCCAGCGCCAGAGGAAACACCGGGGAGCTGTTTTTT
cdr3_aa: CASARGNTGELFF

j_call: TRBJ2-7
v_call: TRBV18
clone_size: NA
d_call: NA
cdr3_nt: TGTGCCAGCTCACCACCCCCGTTTTCCTACGAGCAGTACTTC
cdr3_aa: CASSPPPFSYEQYF

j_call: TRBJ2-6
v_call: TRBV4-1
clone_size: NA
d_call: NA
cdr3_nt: TGCGCCAGCAGCCAAGTTAGGGGGTCTGGGGCCAACGTCCTGACTTTC
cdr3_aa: CASSQVRGSGANVLTF

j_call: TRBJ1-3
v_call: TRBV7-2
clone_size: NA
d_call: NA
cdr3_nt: TGTGCCAGCAGCTCCCCAAACAGAAACACCATATATTTT
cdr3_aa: CASSSPNRNTIYF

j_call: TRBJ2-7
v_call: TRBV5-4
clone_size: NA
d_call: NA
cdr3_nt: TGTGCCAGCAGCTCTTCCGGGACTCCGGGTTACGAGCAGTACTTC
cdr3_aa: CASSSSGTPGYEQYF

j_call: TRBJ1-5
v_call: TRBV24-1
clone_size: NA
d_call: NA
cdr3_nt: TGTGCCACCAGTGACTACGACCAAGCGCCCCAGCATTTT
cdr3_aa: CATSDYDQAPQHF

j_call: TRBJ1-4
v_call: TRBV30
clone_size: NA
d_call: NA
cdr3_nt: TGTGCCTGGAGGGGATTTGCAACTAATGAAAAACTGTTTTTT
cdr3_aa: CAWRGFATNEKLFF

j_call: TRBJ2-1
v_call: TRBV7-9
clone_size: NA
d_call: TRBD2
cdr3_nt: TGTGCCAGCAGCTCCCCGGGACTAGCGGGGTTCCTGGACAATGAGCAGTTCTTC
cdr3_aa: CASSSPGLAGFLDNEQFF

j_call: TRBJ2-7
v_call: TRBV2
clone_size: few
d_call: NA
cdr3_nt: TGTGCCAGCAGTGCCCATGGGGGAACCTACGAGCAGTACTTC
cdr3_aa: CASSAHGGTYEQYF

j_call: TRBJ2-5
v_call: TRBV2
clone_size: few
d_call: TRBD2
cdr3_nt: TGTGCCAGCAGTGGGCTAGCGGGAGTGGAAGAGACCCAGTACTTC
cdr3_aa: CASSGLAGVEETQYF

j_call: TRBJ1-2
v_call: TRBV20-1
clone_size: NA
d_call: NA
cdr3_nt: TGCAGTGCTAGTAACGGGGCCGCCTATGGCTACACCTTC
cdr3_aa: CSASNGAAYGYTF

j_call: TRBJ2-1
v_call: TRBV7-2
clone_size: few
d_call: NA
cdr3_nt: TGTGCCAGCAGCCTAAGAGGCAATGAGCAGTTCTTC
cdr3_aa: CASSLRGNEQFF

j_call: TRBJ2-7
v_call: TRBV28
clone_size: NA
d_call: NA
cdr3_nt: TGTGCCAGCGGGTCCTACGAGCAGTACTTC
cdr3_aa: CASGSYEQYF

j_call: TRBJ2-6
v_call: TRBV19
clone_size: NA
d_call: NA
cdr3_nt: TGTGCCAGTACGGGGGGCGCAAGGTCTGGGGCCAACGTCCTGACTTTC
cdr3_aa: CASTGGARSGANVLTF

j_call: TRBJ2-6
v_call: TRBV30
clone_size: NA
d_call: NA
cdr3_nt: TGTGCCTGGAGTGCCTTTTTCAGAGAAGCCTCTGGGGCCAACGTCCTGACTTTC
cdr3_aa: CAWSAFFREASGANVLTF

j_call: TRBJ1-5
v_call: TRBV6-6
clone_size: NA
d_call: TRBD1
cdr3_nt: TGTGCCAGCAGTCCCCAGGTGGGGGACAGGGGGAATCAGCCCCAGCATTTT
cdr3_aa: CASSPQVGDRGNQPQHF

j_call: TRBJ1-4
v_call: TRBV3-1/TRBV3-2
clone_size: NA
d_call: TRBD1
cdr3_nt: TGTGCCAGCAGTCGACAGGGGACTAATGAAAAACTGTTTTTT
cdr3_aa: CASSRQGTNEKLFF

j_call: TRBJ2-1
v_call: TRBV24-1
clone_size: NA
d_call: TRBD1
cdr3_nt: TGTGCCACCAGTGACCCCGGGACAGGGAACAATGAGCAGTTCTTC
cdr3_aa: CATSDPGTGNNEQFF

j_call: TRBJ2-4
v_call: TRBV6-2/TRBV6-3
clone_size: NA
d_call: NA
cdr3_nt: TGTGCCAGCAGTTACTCCGACTTAGGACGCCGGCCTCTAAAGAAGTACTTC
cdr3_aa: CASSYSDLGRRPLKKYF

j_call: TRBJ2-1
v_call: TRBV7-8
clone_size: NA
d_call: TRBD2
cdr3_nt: TGTGCCAGCAGCTTAGATCGGCTAGCGGGAAGCTCCTACAATGAGCAGTTCTTC
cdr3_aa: CASSLDRLAGSSYNEQFF

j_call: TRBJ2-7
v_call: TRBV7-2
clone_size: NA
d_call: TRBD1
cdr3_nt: TGTGCCAGCAGCTTAGCCGGGACAGGACCCTACGAGCAGTACTTC
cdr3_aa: CASSLAGTGPYEQYF

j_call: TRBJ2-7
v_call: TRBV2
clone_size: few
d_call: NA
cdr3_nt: TGTGCCAGCAGTGAATATCGGTACGAGCAGTACTTC
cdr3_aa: CASSEYRYEQYF

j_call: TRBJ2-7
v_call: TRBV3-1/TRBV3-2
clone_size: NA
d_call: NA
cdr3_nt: TGTGCCAGCAGCCAGACGGCCTCGGGGGAGCAGTACTTC
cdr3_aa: CASSQTASGEQYF

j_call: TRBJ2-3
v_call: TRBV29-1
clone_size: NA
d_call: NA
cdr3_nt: TGCAGCGTTGAAAGAGGATCAGGGGAAACGCGCGGTACGCAGTATTTT
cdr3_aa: CSVERGSGETRGTQYF

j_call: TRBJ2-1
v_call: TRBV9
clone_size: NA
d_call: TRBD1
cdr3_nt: TGTGCCAGCAGCCTCAGATTAGGACAGGGGCCGGGGGATGAGCAGTTCTTC
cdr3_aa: CASSLRLGQGPGDEQFF

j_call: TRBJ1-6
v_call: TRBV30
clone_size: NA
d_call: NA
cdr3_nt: TGTGCCTCCGCGGCTGGTGCGGGGTCACCCCTCCACTTT
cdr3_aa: CASAAGAGSPLHF

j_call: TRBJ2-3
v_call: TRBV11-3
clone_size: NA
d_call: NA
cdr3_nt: TGTGCCAGCACGCATAAAAACAGGTCAGTGCGGGGCACAGATACGCAGTATTTT
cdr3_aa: CASTHKNRSVRGTDTQYF

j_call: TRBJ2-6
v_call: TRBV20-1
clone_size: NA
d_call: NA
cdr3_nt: TGCAGTGCTACAGGGGCCAACGTCCTGACTTTC
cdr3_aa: CSATGANVLTF

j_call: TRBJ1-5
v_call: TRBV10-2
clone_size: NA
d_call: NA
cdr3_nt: TGCGCCAGCAGAACACAGCTGAATCAGCCCCAGCATTTT
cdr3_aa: CASRTQLNQPQHF

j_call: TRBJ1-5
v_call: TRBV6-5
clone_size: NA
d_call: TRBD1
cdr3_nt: TGTGCCAGCATTCCGGGACAGGGAAGCAATCAGCCCCAGCATTTT
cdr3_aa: CASIPGQGSNQPQHF

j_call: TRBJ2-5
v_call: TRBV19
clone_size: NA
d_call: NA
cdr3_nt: TGTGCCAGTAGTGGGGGGCAGGGTCCTAAAGCCCAGTACTTC
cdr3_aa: CASSGGQGPKAQYF

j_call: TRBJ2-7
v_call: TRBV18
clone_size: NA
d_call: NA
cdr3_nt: TGTGCCAGCTCACCACATCACACAGACTACGAGCAGTACTTC
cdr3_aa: CASSPHHTDYEQYF

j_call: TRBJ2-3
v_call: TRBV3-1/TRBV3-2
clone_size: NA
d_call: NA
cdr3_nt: TGTGCCAGCAGCCAAGTTGGCGGGCATACGCAGTATTTT
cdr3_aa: CASSQVGGHTQYF

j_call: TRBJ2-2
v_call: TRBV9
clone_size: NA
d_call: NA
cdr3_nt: TGTGCCAGCAGCGATGTCCCGTACACCGGGGAGCTGTTTTTT
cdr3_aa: CASSDVPYTGELFF